Shown below are 4 T cell receptor beta chains from a single sample sequenced in a study of T cells in localized non-small cell lung cancer. Data came from immunoSEQ multiplex PCR; TCRdb stores just in-frame clones and leaves some out. Of around 6,400 clones in the sample, approximately 45% were seen once. The sequences come from lymph node tissue, collected before any cancer treatment. These receptors were collected from a man aged 35-75 years with stage I lung adenocarcinoma.

The rearrangement links TRBV27 to TRBJ1-6; the D is unclear. Trimming left V 5 bases short and J 10 bases short, with 21 bases between. The CDR3 covers 16 residues. From germline, CDR1 is MNHEY and CDR2 SMNVEV (reference sequence). The CDR3 sequence is CASSVLNTLAGSPLHF. For the CDR3, the DNA is TGTGCCAGCAGTGTCCTTAACACGCTAGCAGGATCACCCCTCCACTTT.

As concerns this clone: The junction shows a germline mismatch at one end, possibly a read error. This chain joins TRBV9 and TRBJ1-2, with 11 bases aligning to TRBD1. CDR3 length: 15 residues. The germline V gene has CDR1 SGDLS and CDR2 YYNGEE. The chain's CDR3 is CASSGSGQGEYDYTF. The CDR3 nucleotides are TGTGCCAGCAGCGGATCGGGACAGGGGGAATATGACTACACCTTC.

The chain is built from TRBV28 and TRBJ2-7; D uncertain. Germline-derived CDR1 and CDR2 are MDHEN and SYDVKM. The CDR3 loop spans 12 amino acids. Trimming shortened V by 3 bases and J by 1 base, and 4 bases separated the two germline ends. CDR3 region: CASSFSSYEQYF. The CDR3 DNA reads TGTGCCAGCAGTTTCTCTTCCTACGAGCAGTACTTC.

This clone came up a few times. This chain connects TRBV7-6 to TRBJ1-3; unclear D gene. CDR1 SGHVS and CDR2 FNYEAQ come from the germline V gene. The V and J ends lost 4 bases and 0 bases respectively, with 10 bases between them. CDR3 length: 15 residues. The CDR3 region is CASSWGDFSGNTIYF. CDR3 coding DNA: TGTGCCAGCAGCTGGGGAGATTTCTCTGGAAACACCATATATTTT.